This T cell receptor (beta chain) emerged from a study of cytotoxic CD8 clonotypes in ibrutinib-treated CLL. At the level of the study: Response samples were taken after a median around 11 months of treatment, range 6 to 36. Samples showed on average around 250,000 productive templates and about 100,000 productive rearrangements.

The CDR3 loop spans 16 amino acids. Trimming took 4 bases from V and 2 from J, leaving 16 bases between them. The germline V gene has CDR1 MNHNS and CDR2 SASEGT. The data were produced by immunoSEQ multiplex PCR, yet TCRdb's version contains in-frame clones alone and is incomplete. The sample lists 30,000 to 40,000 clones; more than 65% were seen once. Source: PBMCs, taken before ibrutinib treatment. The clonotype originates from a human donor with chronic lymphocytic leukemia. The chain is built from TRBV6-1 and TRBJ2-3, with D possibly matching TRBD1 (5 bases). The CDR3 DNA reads TGTGCCAGCAGTGTCCGACAGACGGAGCCCACAGATACGCAGTATTTT. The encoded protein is CASSVRQTEPTDTQYF.